A selection of T cell receptor beta chains follows, all from one sample in a study of CD4 T cells in relation to SARS-CoV-2 and coronaviruses. Their antigen targets remain unknown. Using immunoSEQ multiplex PCR, the repertoire was profiled, and TCRdb retains in-frame clones only, with some absent. Of fewer than 20,000 clones in the sample, around 73% were seen once. The sequencing input was CD4+ T cells from PBMCs, cultured in vitro. These receptors originate from a human donor in good health. The CDR3 runs from the conserved cysteine through the conserved F or W. A D gene is named only where the DNA matches it firmly.

v_gene: TRBV6-2/TRBV6-3; j_gene: TRBJ1-5; d_gene: .; CDR3aa: CASSYAYSNQPQHF
v_gene: TRBV5-5; j_gene: TRBJ2-5; d_gene: .; CDR3aa: CASSLNYGVEETQYF
v_gene: TRBV12-5; j_gene: TRBJ1-3; d_gene: .; CDR3aa: CASGSKPGSGNTIYF
v_gene: TRBV6-5; j_gene: TRBJ2-2; d_gene: TRBD1; CDR3aa: CASRKTGDTGELFF
v_gene: TRBV7-8; j_gene: TRBJ1-6; d_gene: TRBD1; CDR3aa: CASSSGQIYNSPLHF
v_gene: TRBV11-2; j_gene: TRBJ2-7; d_gene: .; CDR3aa: CASSLDGASYEQYF
v_gene: TRBV9; j_gene: TRBJ2-1; d_gene: TRBD2; CDR3aa: CASSVGASGRFSSYNEQFF
v_gene: TRBV19; j_gene: TRBJ2-7; d_gene: TRBD2; CDR3aa: CASSTGLAGAYEQYF
v_gene: TRBV18; j_gene: TRBJ1-1; d_gene: .; CDR3aa: CASSPRDLPSNTEAFF
v_gene: TRBV2; j_gene: TRBJ2-1; d_gene: TRBD2; CDR3aa: CASTLREGYYNEQFF
v_gene: TRBV15; j_gene: TRBJ2-1; d_gene: .; CDR3aa: CATSRDLRNEQFF
v_gene: TRBV25-1; j_gene: TRBJ2-7; d_gene: TRBD2; CDR3aa: CASSEPPTSGATYEQYF
v_gene: TRBV5-5; j_gene: TRBJ2-7; d_gene: .; CDR3aa: CASSQNRALDSYEQYF
v_gene: TRBV10-3; j_gene: TRBJ1-1; d_gene: .; CDR3aa: CAIIQGEGNTEAFF
v_gene: TRBV20-1; j_gene: TRBJ1-1; d_gene: .; CDR3aa: CSASPRETEAFF
v_gene: TRBV6-5; j_gene: TRBJ1-2; d_gene: .; CDR3aa: CASSYSFQGAAGYTF